This TCR beta chain is from a study of cytomegalovirus exposure and HLA in healthy donors. About the research overall: A prior study identified 120 million or so unique TCR beta sequences from 190 million or so T cells. General observations from the study: The presence/absence work took it that sequencing depth was about the same across donors. Common viral pathogens seemed, in a later analysis, to connect with several of the most significant clusters. In a later analysis, at a false discovery rate of 0.05, some 17,000 TCR beta sequences were associated with HLA alleles.

With V trimmed by 6 bases and J by 4 bases, 7 bases remained unmatched. The germline V gene encodes CDR1 SGHAT and CDR2 FQNNGV. The CDR3 totals 16 residues. PCR was performed using 60 Vbeta and 13 Jbeta primers. Profiled with immunoSEQ multiplex PCR; TCRdb holds only in-frame clones, not every one. The listing records some 150,000 clones. A note on this clone: Its target is not known.

The chain carries TRBV11-2 and TRBJ2-1; 12 bases agree with TRBD2. Sequenced input: PBMCs. The sequence derives from a woman younger than 35 in good health and CMV-seronegative. CDR3 loop: CASRPGTSGGYNEQFF. CDR3 sequence (DNA): TGTGCCAGCAGACCTGGAACTAGCGGGGGGTACAATGAGCAGTTCTTC.